The present entry profiles one T cell receptor beta chain with its context. PCR involved 60 Vbeta and 13 Jbeta primers. Assay: immunoSEQ multiplex PCR; the TCRdb copy retains only in-frame clones and omits some. The sample records approximately 120,000 clones, 76% being singletons. These data are taken from a study of cytomegalovirus exposure and HLA in healthy donors. The V end was cut by 0 bases, the J end by 2 bases, with 12 bases between. The CDR3 is made up of 15 amino acids. The germline CDR1 and CDR2 sequences are SGHRS and YFSETQ. The TCR sequence derives from a woman aged 40 to 49 in good health and CMV-seropositive. Sequenced material: PBMCs. The chain couples TRBV5-1 to TRBJ2-7; D not resolved. CDR3 amino acids: CASSLAGTPAYEQYF. The DNA for the CDR3 is TGCGCCAGCAGCTTGGCGGGTACCCCCGCCTACGAGCAGTACTTC.